The TCR beta chain described here comes from a study of blood T cell repertoires in COVID-19. Overall study: T cells, B-cell-depleted T cells, or PBMCs provided the cDNA or gDNA that served as material.

TCRdb's table, derived via immunoSEQ multiplex PCR, lists solely in-frame clones and lacks some. The sample lists around 40,000 clones; 70% to 90% were seen once. The CDR3 sequence is 18 residues long. Germline loops: CDR1 LNHNV, CDR2 YYDKDF (reference sequence). Trimming cost V 0 bases and J 0 bases, with 12 bases left between them. This receptor was obtained from a man aged 55 to 69 with active COVID-19. This rearrangement joins TRBV15 to TRBJ2-6; D call uncertain. Sequencing used peripheral blood. CDR3 loop: CATSRDSNTGSGANVLTF. CDR3 bases: TGTGCCACCAGCAGAGATTCCAATACGGGCTCTGGGGCCAACGTCCTGACTTTC.